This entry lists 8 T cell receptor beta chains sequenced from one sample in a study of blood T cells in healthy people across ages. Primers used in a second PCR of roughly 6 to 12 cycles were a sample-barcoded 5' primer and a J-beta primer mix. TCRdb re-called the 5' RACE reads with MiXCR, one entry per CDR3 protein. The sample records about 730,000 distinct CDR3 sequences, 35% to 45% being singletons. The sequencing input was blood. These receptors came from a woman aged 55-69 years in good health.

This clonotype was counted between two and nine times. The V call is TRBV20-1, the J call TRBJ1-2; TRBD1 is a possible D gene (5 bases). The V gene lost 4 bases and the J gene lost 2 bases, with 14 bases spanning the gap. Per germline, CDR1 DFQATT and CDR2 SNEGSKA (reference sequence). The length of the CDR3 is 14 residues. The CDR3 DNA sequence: TGCAGTGCTACATCTGGGGACCGAAACTATGGCTACACCTTC. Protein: CSATSGDRNYGYTF.

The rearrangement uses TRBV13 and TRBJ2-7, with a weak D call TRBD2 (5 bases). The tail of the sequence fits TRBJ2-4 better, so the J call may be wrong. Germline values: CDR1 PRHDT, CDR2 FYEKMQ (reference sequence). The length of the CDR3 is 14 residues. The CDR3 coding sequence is TGTGCCAGCAGCTCCCCCACCGGGGTGGACATTCAGTACTTC. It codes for CASSSPTGVDIQYF.

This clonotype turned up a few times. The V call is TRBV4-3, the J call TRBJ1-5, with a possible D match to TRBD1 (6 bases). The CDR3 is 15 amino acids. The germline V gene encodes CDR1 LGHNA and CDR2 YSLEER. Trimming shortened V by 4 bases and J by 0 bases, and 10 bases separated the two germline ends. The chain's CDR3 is CASSPRQDSNQPQHF. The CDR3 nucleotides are TGCGCCAGCAGCCCCCGACAGGATAGCAATCAGCCCCAGCATTTT.

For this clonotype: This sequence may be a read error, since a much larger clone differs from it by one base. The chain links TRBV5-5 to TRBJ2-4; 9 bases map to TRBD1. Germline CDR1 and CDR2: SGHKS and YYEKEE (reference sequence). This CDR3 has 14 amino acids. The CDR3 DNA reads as TGTGCCGGCAGCTTGGTGGGACAGGGAAACATTCAGTACTTC. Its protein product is CAGSLVGQGNIQYF.

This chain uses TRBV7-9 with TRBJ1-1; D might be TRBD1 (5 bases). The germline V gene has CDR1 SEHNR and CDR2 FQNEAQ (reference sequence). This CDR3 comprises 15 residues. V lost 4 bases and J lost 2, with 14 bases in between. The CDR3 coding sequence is TGTGCCAGCAGCTCAGAGGCAGGGTCAAACACTGAAGCTTTCTTT. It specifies CASSSEAGSNTEAFF.

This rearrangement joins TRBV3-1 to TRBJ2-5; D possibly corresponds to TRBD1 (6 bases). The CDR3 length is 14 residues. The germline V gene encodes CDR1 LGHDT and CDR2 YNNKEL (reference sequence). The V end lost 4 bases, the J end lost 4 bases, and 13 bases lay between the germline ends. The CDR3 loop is CASSPGALGETQYF. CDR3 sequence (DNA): TGTGCCAGCAGCCCAGGGGCCTTGGGAGAGACCCAGTACTTC.

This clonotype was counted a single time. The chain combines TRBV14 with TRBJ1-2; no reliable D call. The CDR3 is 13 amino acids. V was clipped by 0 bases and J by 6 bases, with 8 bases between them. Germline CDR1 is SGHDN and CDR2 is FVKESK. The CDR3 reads CASSQDYSHGYTF. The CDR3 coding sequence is TGTGCCAGCAGCCAAGATTACTCCCATGGCTACACCTTC.

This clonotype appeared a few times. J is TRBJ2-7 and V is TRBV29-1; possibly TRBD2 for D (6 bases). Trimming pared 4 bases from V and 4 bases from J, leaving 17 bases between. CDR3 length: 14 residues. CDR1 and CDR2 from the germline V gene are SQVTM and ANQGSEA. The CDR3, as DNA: TGCAGCGTTGGAGTGGGGCGGGGCGAGTACGAGCAGTACTTC. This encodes CSVGVGRGEYEQYF.